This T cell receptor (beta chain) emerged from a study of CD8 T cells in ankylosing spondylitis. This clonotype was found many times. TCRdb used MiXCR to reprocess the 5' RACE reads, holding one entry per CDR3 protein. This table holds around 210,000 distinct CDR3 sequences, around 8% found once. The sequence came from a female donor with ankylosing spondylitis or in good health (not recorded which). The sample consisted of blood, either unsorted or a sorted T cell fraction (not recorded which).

Written as DNA, the CDR3 is TGTGCCAGCAGTCATACTAGGGCCGGGGAGCTGTTTTTT. Encoded protein: CASSHTRAGELFF. J is TRBJ2-2 and V is TRBV6-1, with D tentatively TRBD2 (5 bases). CDR1 and CDR2 from the germline V gene are MNHNS and SASEGT. The germline V and J ends were trimmed by 5 bases and 6 bases, with 10 bases remaining between them. The CDR3 totals 13 residues.